This T cell receptor (beta chain) was sequenced for a study of blood T cell repertoires in COVID-19. Sequencing used immunoSEQ multiplex PCR; TCRdb keeps in-frame clones, though not all of them. The table lists about 310,000 clones, 75% to 90% of them singletons. The specimen was PBMCs or T cells enriched from blood (not recorded which). The source of this sequence is a woman aged 35 to 49 who had recovered from COVID-19.

The CDR3 coding sequence is TGTGCCAGCACCCTAGCTAGGAAATCCTCTGGAAACACCATATATTTT. It yields the protein CASTLARKSSGNTIYF. The chain joins TRBV28 to TRBJ1-3; the D is unclear. V lost 7 bases to trimming and J lost 0 bases, with 16 bases between them. Germline CDR1 and CDR2: MDHEN and SYDVKM. The CDR3 is 16 amino acids.